This T cell receptor (beta chain) derives from a study of cytomegalovirus exposure and HLA in healthy donors (dated by TCRdb to 2015 to 2018). For the wider study: The 500 to 800 repertoires of the first cohort and the 95 to 150 validation repertoires were produced on the same platform, according to a later analysis. The study was designed to test whether signatures of past pathogen exposure could be identified by cataloging public T cell receptors. A separate validation cohort of over 95 different subjects was used in addition to the roughly 640-subject first cohort. To predict cytomegalovirus infection status, the study combined high-throughput TCR immunosequencing, statistical association of individual TCRs with disease status, and machine learning.

The CDR3, from cysteine to phenylalanine, totals 15 residues. The entry retains the CDR3 DNA only, 45 bases that are in frame from base 1. CDR1 and CDR2 are read off the germline V gene as LGHNA and YSLEER. From V the trimming removes 8 bases and from J it removes 4 bases, while the gene matches leave 11 bases of the junction unaccounted for. Beyond this particular receptor, the publication reports: A later analysis lacked HLA typing for the validation cohort, so it scored co-occurrence in that cohort across all 130 or so repertoires. A few of the identified cytomegalovirus-associated TCR beta chains were confirmed in vitro to be specific for cytomegalovirus antigens. It was suggested by the authors that the approach could potentially be generalized to other disease states and immunological phenotypes. Most TCR sequences were observed very rarely across donors, whereas some public TCRs were present in many individuals. In the study, about 150 TCR beta chains were listed as associated with cytomegalovirus. The classifier was reported to diagnose cytomegalovirus status with high specificity and sensitivity in both the original and validation cohorts. A later analysis found that TCRs clustered in the first cohort also tended to co-occur in the 130 or so validation repertoires, with 94% of cluster scores above 0.

In the case of this clone: Which antigen it targets is not known. No base qualities exist here, and no much larger clone lies one base off it.

The donors belonged to the validation cohort of approximately 130 subjects, which was separate from the roughly 700-subject first cohort. The library was prepared using the immunoSEQ multiplex PCR assay. In the paper's pipeline: A statistical classification framework was developed to diagnose cytomegalovirus status using the catalog of TCR beta chain sequences. Entries here come from immuneACCESS through TCRdb and include only in-frame sequences with V and J called. Some clones fail to appear in such tables; in the studies checked, an unresolved V gene covers under half of the shortfall, and the cause of the remainder is unknown. D and trimming come from the DNA, and the V and J calls and clone size come from that table. The sample table holds about 330,000 clones, of which 86% were seen once. About 0.8% of the sample goes to the ten largest clones.

The sequence joins TRBV4-3 to TRBJ2-1, with 7 bases in between that match TRBD2. The sequenced material came from PBMCs. The sequence derives from a woman aged 18-29 years in good health and CMV-seronegative. The CDR3 is CASGPGLAAYNEQFF. The DNA sequence is as follows: TGCGCCAGCGGGCCCGGGCTAGCGGCTTACAATGAGCAGTTCTTC.